This T cell receptor (beta chain) was profiled in a study of T cell clusters in autoimmune cytopenias. Looking at the study overall: The mean age of healthy donor controls was about 53 years, the median approximately 60 years.

TRB rearrangements were amplified by touch-down multiplex PCR with mixed TRB-A/B primers. TCRdb re-called the multiplex PCR reads and gives one entry per CDR3 protein, without DNA. This sample's table reports approximately 5,300 distinct CDR3 sequences. TRB amplification used 250 ng of peripheral blood genomic DNA. This CDR3 has 16 amino acids. From germline, CDR1 is KGHSH and CDR2 LQKENI. The sample was also linked to a second study, of T cell repertoires in aging, cancer and after chemotherapy.

The chain links TRBV18 to TRBJ2-3; TCRdb designates TRBD2, a call that cannot be tested without DNA. The specimen was peripheral blood. This receptor was obtained from a human donor in good health. The CDR3 spells CASSPNSGIGEDTQYF.